This T cell receptor beta chain stems from a study of cytomegalovirus exposure and HLA in healthy donors. Study overall: Earlier findings included about 120 million unique TCR beta sequences obtained from 170 million or so T cells. Early released data comprised about 84 million unique TCRs from HLA-typed donors. Assignment to the Caucasian-associated ancestry cluster applied to around 82% of the roughly 420 genotyped donors.

The PCR used 60 Vbeta and 13 Jbeta primers. Profiling relied on immunoSEQ multiplex PCR, and the TCRdb table lists in-frame clones only, not all of them. The data show around 160,000 clones, over 70% seen once. The germline gives CDR1 LNHDA, CDR2 SQIVND (reference sequence). The CDR3 is 14 amino acids. V dropped 7 bases and J dropped 6; count of bases not matched to a gene: 10. Sequenced material: PBMCs. The clonotype was recovered from a woman between 18 and 30 years old in good health and CMV-seronegative. The chain is built from TRBV19 and TRBJ1-1, with 8 nucleotides matching TRBD1. CDR3 loop: CASTIGTGFPEAFF. CDR3 bases: TGTGCCAGTACCATCGGGACAGGTTTTCCTGAAGCTTTCTTT.